These 20 T cell receptor beta chains were sequenced from one sample in a study of Ad26.COV2.S vaccination and SARS-CoV-2 variants. Only in-frame clones appear in the TCRdb table, and some are missing; sequencing was by immunoSEQ multiplex PCR. The table includes about 320,000 clones, approximately 86% detected once. Stated treatment: around 19 received Ad26.COV2.S at low or high dose, single or two shots; roughly five received placebo; per-sample allocation not given. The samples were gathered on day 63 after the first injection of vaccine or placebo. Sequencing used peripheral blood, obtained in a trial of Ad26.COV2.S vaccine versus placebo. These receptors came from a person between 18 and 59 years old who received the Ad26.COV2.S COVID-19 vaccine or a placebo.

This clone has at least ten counts. The V call is TRBV3-1 (or the pseudogene TRBV3-2), the J call TRBJ1-3; possible D gene TRBD1, 5 bases. The CDR3 has 15 amino acids. The V gene lost 5 bases and the J gene lost 4 bases, with 15 bases spanning the gap. Germline CDR1 and CDR2: LGHDT and YNNKEL (reference sequence). CDR3 residues: CASSNSGTSGNTIYF. As DNA, the CDR3 is TGTGCCAGCAGCAACTCTGGGACCTCCGGAAACACCATATATTTT.

The genes are TRBV3-1 (or the pseudogene TRBV3-2) and TRBJ1-4; no clear D gene. CDR1 is LGHDT and CDR2 is YNNKEL in the germline V gene (reference sequence). This CDR3 has 12 amino acids. V gave up 3 bases and J gave up 7 bases, with 6 bases separating them. The CDR3 is CASSQGIEKLFF. The CDR3 DNA follows: TGTGCCAGCAGCCAGGGGATTGAAAAACTGTTTTTT.

The CDR3 here is CASSLEVTKETQYF. In DNA, the CDR3 is TGCGCCAGCAGCTTGGAAGTGACTAAAGAGACCCAGTACTTC. V gene TRBV5-1 combines with J gene TRBJ2-5; D is possibly TRBD2 (5 bases). Germline V gene lookup returns CDR1 SGHRS and CDR2 YFSETQ. This CDR3 region has 14 residues. V lost 0 bases and J lost 3, with 9 bases in between.

V and J are TRBV21-1 and TRBJ2-5; the tabulated D call, TRBD2, remains unverified against the DNA. TRBV21-1 is classified as a pseudogene. The CDR3 runs 15 residues. DNA for the CDR3: TGTGCCAGCAGCACCCTAGCGGGGGGAGGAGAGACCCAGTACTTC. Encoded protein: CASSTLAGGGETQYF.

This clone was seen once. The chain recombines TRBV7-9 with TRBJ2-5; maybe TRBD2 (6 bases). V gave up 3 bases and J gave up 4 bases, with 9 bases separating them. The germline V gene encodes CDR1 SEHNR and CDR2 FQNEAQ (reference sequence). The CDR3 is 13 amino acids. The chain's CDR3 is CASSLDYPETQYF. CDR3 DNA: TGTGCCAGCAGCTTGGACTACCCAGAGACCCAGTACTTC.

This chain joins TRBV7-8 and TRBJ1-1; D is perhaps TRBD1 (5 bases). The CDR3 has 17 residues. Germline V gives CDR1 SGHVS, CDR2 FQNEAQ. V lost 5 bases and J lost 2, with 21 bases in between. The CDR3, as DNA: TGTGCCAGCAGCATGTCCGGGACTCCTTTAGGAAACACTGAAGCTTTCTTT. Protein: CASSMSGTPLGNTEAFF.

The rearrangement links TRBV6-1 to TRBJ2-5; D not certain. The CDR3 is 15 amino acids. Germline CDR1 is MNHNS and CDR2 is SASEGT. Trimming removed 1 base at V and 1 base at J, with 10 bases between. Here the CDR3 DNA reads TGTGCCAGCAGTGAAGGCATAACACTCCAAGAGACCCAGTACTTC. Its translation is CASSEGITLQETQYF.

V is TRBV21-1 and J is TRBJ2-3; the tabulated D call, TRBD1, remains unverified against the DNA. TRBV21-1 is recorded as a pseudogene. The CDR3 spans 17 residues. Here the CDR3 DNA reads TGTGCCAGCAGCAAAGATCATAAGGCAGGGGGCAGAGATACGCAGTATTTT. Its translation is CASSKDHKAGGRDTQYF.

This chain joins TRBV30 and TRBJ1-5; perhaps TRBD1 as D (5 bases). CDR3 length: 16 residues. Germline-derived CDR1 and CDR2 are GTSNPN and SVGIG (reference sequence). V lost 3 bases, J lost 0 bases, and 15 bases lay in between. Here the CDR3 DNA reads TGTGCCTGGAGCCTCCGGGGACGGAATAGCAATCAGCCCCAGCATTTT. Residues: CAWSLRGRNSNQPQHF. The variable domain in full, completed from reference TRBV30 and TRBJ1-5, reads SQTIHQWPATLVQPVGSPLSLECTVEGTSNPNLYWYRQAAGRGLQLLFYSVGIGQISSEVPQNLSASRPQDRQFILSSKKLLLSDSGFYLCAWSLRGRNSNQPQHFGDGTRLSIL.

V gene TRBV5-1 combines with J gene TRBJ2-2; possible D gene TRBD2, 5 bases. Germline CDR1 and CDR2: SGHRS and YFSETQ. Trimming pared 5 bases from V and 5 bases from J, leaving 16 bases between. There are 15 residues in the CDR3. Here the CDR3 DNA reads TGCGCCAGCAGTCACGACTATATTCCGACCGGGGAGCTGTTTTTT. Protein product: CASSHDYIPTGELFF.

The rearrangement uses TRBV9 and TRBJ2-3; tentative D call: TRBD2 (6 bases). The CDR3 has 16 residues. The V and J ends lost 6 bases and 2 bases respectively, with 19 bases between them. Looked up from germline, CDR1 is SGDLS and CDR2 is YYNGEE. CDR3 loop: CASNRGGGGFTDTQYF. For the CDR3, the DNA is TGTGCCAGCAACCGGGGAGGAGGAGGCTTCACAGATACGCAGTATTTT.

The genes are TRBV27 and TRBJ1-5, with D perhaps matching TRBD1 (5 bases). Germline values: CDR1 MNHEY, CDR2 SMNVEV (reference sequence). The CDR3 covers 13 residues. V was pared by 5 bases and J by 6 bases, with 11 bases between. The CDR3: CASSVLGGQPQHF. CDR3 DNA: TGTGCCAGCAGTGTCCTGGGGGGTCAGCCCCAGCATTTT.

V is TRBV3-1 (or the pseudogene TRBV3-2) and J is TRBJ1-2; D unclear. This CDR3 has 12 residues. Germline V gives CDR1 LGHDT, CDR2 YNNKEL (reference sequence). Trimming took 0 bases from V and 7 from J, leaving 6 bases between them. CDR3 loop: CASSQERVGYTF. The CDR3 DNA sequence: TGTGCCAGCAGCCAAGAACGAGTTGGCTACACCTTC.

This clone occurred once. The CDR3: CASSRSGNEQFF. The CDR3 coding sequence is TGTGCCAGCAGTCGGAGCGGGAATGAGCAGTTCTTC. The chain uses TRBV27 and TRBJ2-1, with D possibly matching TRBD2 (6 bases). Germline CDR1 is MNHEY and CDR2 is SMNVEV (reference sequence). There are 12 residues in the CDR3. Trimming pared 5 bases from V and 7 bases from J, leaving 9 bases between.

This chain links TRBV28 with TRBJ1-1; D is unresolved. The germline V and J ends were trimmed by 5 bases and 10 bases, with 14 bases remaining between them. This CDR3 is 12 amino acids long. The V gene's germline CDR1 is MDHEN and CDR2 SYDVKM. CDR3 bases: TGTGCCAGCAGTGAGTCCATTGATCGAGCTTTCTTT. Protein: CASSESIDRAFF.

This chain uses TRBV18 with TRBJ1-3; no firm D call. V was clipped by 2 bases and J by 6 bases, with 8 bases between them. CDR3 length: 13 residues. Germline values: CDR1 KGHSH, CDR2 LQKENI. The CDR3 DNA follows: TGTGCCAGCTCACCAGGGAGAGAAAACACCATATATTTT. Translation gives CASSPGRENTIYF.

The V call is TRBV2, the J call TRBJ1-2; possibly TRBD1 for D (5 bases). Between the trimmed V and J ends, which lost 6 bases and 4 bases, there was a span of 18 bases. Germline values: CDR1 SNHLY, CDR2 FYNNEI. The CDR3 consists of 15 residues. DNA for the CDR3: TGTGCCAGCAGCCCAAGACAGAACTATATCTATGGCTACACCTTC. This gives the protein CASSPRQNYIYGYTF.

The rearrangement uses TRBV14 and TRBJ1-3, with 8 bases lining up with TRBD1. The germline V gene has CDR1 SGHDN and CDR2 FVKESK. V shed 2 bases and J 1 base; nucleotides not matched to a gene: 13. The CDR3 is 19 amino acids. The CDR3 reads CASSQRLRTGSTSGNTIYF. The CDR3 region has the DNA TGTGCCAGCAGCCAACGTTTAAGGACAGGGTCAACGTCTGGAAACACCATATATTTT.

This chain connects TRBV6-2 or TRBV6-3 to TRBJ2-1; TRBD2 might be the D (5 bases). Trimming removed 4 bases at V and 9 bases at J, with 16 bases between. The germline CDR1 and CDR2 sequences are MNHEY and SVGEGT. The CDR3 spans 14 residues. The CDR3 loop is CASSSRGSGVEQFF. DNA of the CDR3: TGTGCCAGCAGTTCAAGAGGAAGCGGAGTTGAGCAGTTCTTC.

This chain uses TRBV25-1 with TRBJ2-2, with D perhaps matching TRBD1 (7 bases). The CDR3 contains 18 residues. The germline CDR1 and CDR2 sequences are MGHDK and SYGVNS. V was trimmed by 3 bases and J by 7 bases, leaving 24 bases between them. The CDR3 here is CASSEVRQGDPRGGELFF. CDR3 in DNA: TGTGCCAGCAGTGAGGTTCGACAGGGCGATCCGCGGGGCGGGGAGCTGTTTTTT.